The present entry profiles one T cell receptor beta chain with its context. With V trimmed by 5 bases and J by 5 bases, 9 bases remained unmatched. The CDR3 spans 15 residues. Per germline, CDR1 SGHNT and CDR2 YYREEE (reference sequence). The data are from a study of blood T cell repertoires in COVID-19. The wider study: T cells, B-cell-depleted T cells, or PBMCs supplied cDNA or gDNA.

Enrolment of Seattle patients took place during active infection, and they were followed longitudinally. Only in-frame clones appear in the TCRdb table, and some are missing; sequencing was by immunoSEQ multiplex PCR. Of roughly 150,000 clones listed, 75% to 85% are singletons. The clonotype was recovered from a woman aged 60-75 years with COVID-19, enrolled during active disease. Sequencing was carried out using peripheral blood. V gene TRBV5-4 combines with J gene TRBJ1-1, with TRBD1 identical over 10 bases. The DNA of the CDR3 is TGTGCCAGCAGTCTCCCGGGACAGGGGTCGACTGAAGCTTTCTTT. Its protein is CASSLPGQGSTEAFF.